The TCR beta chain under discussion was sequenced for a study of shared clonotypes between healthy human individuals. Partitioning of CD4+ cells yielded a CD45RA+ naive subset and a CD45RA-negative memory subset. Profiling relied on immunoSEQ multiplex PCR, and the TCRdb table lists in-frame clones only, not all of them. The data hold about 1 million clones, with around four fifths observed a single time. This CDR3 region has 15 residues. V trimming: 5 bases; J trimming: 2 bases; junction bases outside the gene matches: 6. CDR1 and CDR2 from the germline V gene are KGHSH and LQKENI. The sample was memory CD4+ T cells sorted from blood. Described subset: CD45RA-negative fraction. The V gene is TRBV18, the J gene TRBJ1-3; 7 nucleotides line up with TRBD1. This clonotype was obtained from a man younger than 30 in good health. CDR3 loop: CASSGGQVPGNTIYF. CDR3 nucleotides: TGTGCCAGCTCAGGCGGACAGGTTCCTGGAAACACCATATATTTT.